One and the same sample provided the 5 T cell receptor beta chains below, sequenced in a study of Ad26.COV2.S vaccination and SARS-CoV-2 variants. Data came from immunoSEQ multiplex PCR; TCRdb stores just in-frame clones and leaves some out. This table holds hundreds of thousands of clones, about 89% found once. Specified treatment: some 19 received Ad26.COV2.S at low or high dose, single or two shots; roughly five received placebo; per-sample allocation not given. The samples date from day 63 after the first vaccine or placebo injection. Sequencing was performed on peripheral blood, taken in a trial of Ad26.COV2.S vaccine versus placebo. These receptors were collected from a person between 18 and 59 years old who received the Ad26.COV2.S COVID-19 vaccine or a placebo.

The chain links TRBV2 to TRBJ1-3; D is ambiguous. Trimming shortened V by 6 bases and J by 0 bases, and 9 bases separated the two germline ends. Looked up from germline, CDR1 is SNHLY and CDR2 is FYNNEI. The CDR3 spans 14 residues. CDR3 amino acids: CASSGGISGNTIYF. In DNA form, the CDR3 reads TGTGCCAGCAGCGGAGGGATCTCTGGAAACACCATATATTTT.

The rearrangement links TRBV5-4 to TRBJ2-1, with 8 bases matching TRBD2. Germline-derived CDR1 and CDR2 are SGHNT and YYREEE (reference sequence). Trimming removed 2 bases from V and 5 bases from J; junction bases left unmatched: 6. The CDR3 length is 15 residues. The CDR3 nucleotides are TGTGCCAGCAGCTTTGATTTTAGCGGGAACAATGAGCAGTTCTTC. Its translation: CASSFDFSGNNEQFF.

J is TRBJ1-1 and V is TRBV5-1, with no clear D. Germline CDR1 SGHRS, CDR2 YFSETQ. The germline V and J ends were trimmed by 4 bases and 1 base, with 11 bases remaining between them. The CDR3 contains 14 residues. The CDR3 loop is CASSQGSGNTEAFF. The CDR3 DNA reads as TGCGCCAGCAGCCAAGGCAGCGGGAACACTGAAGCTTTCTTT. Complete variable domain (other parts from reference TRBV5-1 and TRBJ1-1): KAGVTQTPRYLIKTRGQQVTLSCSPISGHRSVSWYQQTPGQGLQFLFEYFSETQRNKGNFPGRFSGRQFSNSRSEMNVSTLELGDSALYLCASSQGSGNTEAFFGQGTRLTVV.

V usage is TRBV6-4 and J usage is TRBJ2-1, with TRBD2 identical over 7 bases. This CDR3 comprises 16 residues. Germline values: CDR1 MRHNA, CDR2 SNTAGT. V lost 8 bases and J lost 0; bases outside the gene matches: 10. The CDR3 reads CASGRQREYSYNEQFF. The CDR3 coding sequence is TGTGCCAGCGGTCGGCAGCGGGAATACTCCTACAATGAGCAGTTCTTC.

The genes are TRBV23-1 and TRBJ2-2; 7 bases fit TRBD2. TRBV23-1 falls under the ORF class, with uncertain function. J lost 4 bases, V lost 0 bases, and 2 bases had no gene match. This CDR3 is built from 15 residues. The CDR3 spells CASSQSTSLTGELFF. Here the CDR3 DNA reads TGCGCCAGCAGTCAATCGACTAGCCTCACCGGGGAGCTGTTTTTT.